This TCR beta chain was identified in a study of T cells in Graves' hyperthyroidism and ophthalmopathy. From RNA transcripts, TCR beta CDR3 regions were amplified. An initial round of RT-PCR targeting the TCR CDR3 relied on the HTBI primer set. In TCRdb, the multiplex PCR reads were re-called with MiXCR into one record per CDR3 protein. The sample holds under 400,000 distinct CDR3 sequences, roughly 13% seen once. Many counts were recorded for this clonotype. Its antigen is still unknown. Study outcomes and limitations: Model output signaled ophthalmopathy a median about 6.3 months ahead of onset.

Source material: blood. This clonotype originated in a woman between 18 and 29 years old with Graves' hyperthyroidism.

CDR3 DNA sequence: TGTGCCAGCAGTAGGGAAGCGGCAAAGAACACTGAAGCTTTCTTT. This gives the protein CASSREAAKNTEAFF. V usage is TRBV6-4 and J usage is TRBJ1-1; D not certain. In germline, CDR1 is MRHNA, CDR2 SNTAGT. V lost 5 bases and J 1 base, leaving 14 bases between the germline ends. The length of the CDR3 is 15 residues.